Following are 17 T cell receptor beta chains from one sample sequenced in a study of CD8 T cells in ankylosing spondylitis (dated by TCRdb to about 2017). Library preparation used 5' RACE. The listed sequencing device is Illumina HiSeq 2500. Using fastp trimming at Q25 and MiXCR clonotype assembly, TCRdb reanalyzed the public sequencing data and kept in-frame beta chains. Rows merge per CDR3 protein into single entries with the most common DNA and genes. This sample comprises about 160,000 distinct CDR3 sequences, around 20% of them detected only once. The leading ten clones occupy roughly 8% of the sample. Sequencing input: blood, either unsorted or a sorted T cell fraction (not recorded which). These receptors came from a male donor with ankylosing spondylitis or in good health (not recorded which).

Ten or more counts support this clonotype. The rearrangement joins TRBV10-3 to TRBJ2-7; 9 nucleotides line up with TRBD1. Germline V gene lookup returns CDR1 ENHRY and CDR2 SYGVKD. The CDR3 spans 14 residues. The junction had 6 bases not matched to a gene; V was cut back by 6 bases and J by 3 bases. The CDR3 loop is CAIRPGTGFYEQYF. For the CDR3, the DNA is TGTGCCATCAGACCCGGGACAGGGTTCTACGAGCAGTACTTC.

This clonotype occurred a few times. The V gene is TRBV7-3, the J gene TRBJ2-3; 7 bases line up with TRBD1. V shed 3 bases and J 2 bases; nucleotides not matched to a gene: 5. This CDR3 has 15 amino acids. Germline V gives CDR1 SGHTA, CDR2 FQGTGA. CDR3 in DNA: TGTGCCAGCAGCTTTGACAGGGCCTCCACAGATACGCAGTATTTT. Its translation: CASSFDRASTDTQYF.

Worth noting for this clonotype: The junction differs from germline at one of its ends, possibly a read error. The V call is TRBV24-1, the J call TRBJ2-4; possibly TRBD1 for D (6 bases). From germline, CDR1 is KGHDR and CDR2 SFDVKD. The CDR3 runs 16 residues. The CDR3: CATRSQGRCAKNTQYF. The DNA of the CDR3 is TGTGCCACCCGGAGTCAGGGGCGGTGTGCCAAAAACACTCAGTACTTC.

Many counts were recorded for this clonotype. A read error may account for a junction end that differs from germline. V and J are TRBV20-1 and TRBJ2-2, with 11 bases lining up with TRBD2. CDR3 length: 13 residues. Germline V gene sequence: CDR1 DFQATT, CDR2 SNEGSKA (reference sequence). This CDR3 reads CSTSGSNTGELFF. CDR3 in DNA: TGCAGTACTAGCGGGAGTAACACCGGGGAGCTGTTTTTT.

V usage is TRBV19 and J usage is TRBJ2-2, with D perhaps matching TRBD1 (5 bases). In germline, CDR1 is LNHDA, CDR2 SQIVND (reference sequence). V gave up 3 bases and J gave up 2 bases, with 16 bases separating them. The CDR3 length is 17 residues. The CDR3 sequence is CASSIWGMTANTGELFF. The DNA of the CDR3 is TGTGCCAGTAGTATTTGGGGTATGACAGCTAACACCGGGGAGCTGTTTTTT.

This clonotype showed up many times. The chain recombines TRBV3-1 with TRBJ2-1, with a possible D match to TRBD2 (6 bases). V dropped 4 bases and J dropped 8 bases, with 18 bases sitting between them. Germline CDR1 and CDR2: LGHDT and YNNKEL (reference sequence). The CDR3 loop spans 15 amino acids. The CDR3 spells CASSPAYGSNYEQFF. The CDR3 region has the DNA TGTGCCAGCAGCCCAGCTTACGGGAGTAACTATGAGCAGTTCTTC.

The rearrangement joins TRBV6-1 to TRBJ2-7; TRBD2 is a possible D gene (5 bases). Germline-derived CDR1 and CDR2 are MNHNS and SASEGT. The CDR3 is 14 residues long. The V and J ends lost 7 bases and 4 bases respectively, with 17 bases between them. The CDR3 loop reads CASTLGGRGYEQYF. CDR3 sequence (DNA): TGTGCCAGCACTCTGGGTGGGAGAGGGTACGAGCAGTACTTC.

This clonotype was recorded many times. The chain joins TRBV5-1 to TRBJ2-3; D unclear. V was clipped by 0 bases and J by 0 bases, with 8 bases between them. Germline V lookup: CDR1 SGHRS, CDR2 YFSETQ. The CDR3 sequence is 15 residues long. CDR3 sequence: CASSLDGLSTDTQYF. As DNA, the CDR3 is TGCGCCAGCAGCTTGGACGGCTTAAGCACAGATACGCAGTATTTT.

The table lists this clonotype with many counts. This chain links TRBV20-1 with TRBJ2-1, with 12 bases identical to TRBD2. V dropped 3 bases and J dropped 0; count of bases not matched to a gene: 6. There are 17 residues in the CDR3. Germline CDR1 DFQATT, CDR2 SNEGSKA (reference sequence). CDR3 DNA sequence: TGCAGTGCTAGTCCTAGCGGGAGGGGATTCTCCTACAATGAGCAGTTCTTC. This translates into CSASPSGRGFSYNEQFF.

There are many counts of this clonotype. This chain joins TRBV3-1 and TRBJ2-5, with D possibly matching TRBD2 (5 bases). The CDR3 loop spans 17 amino acids. V lost 1 base and J 4 bases, leaving 19 bases between the germline ends. Germline V gene sequence: CDR1 LGHDT, CDR2 YNNKEL (reference sequence). CDR3 loop: CASSQVRQTRILETQYF. The CDR3 DNA is TGTGCCAGCAGCCAAGTTCGCCAAACTAGAATTTTAGAGACCCAGTACTTC.

This clonotype was observed many times. The gene calls are TRBV28 and TRBJ2-5; 10 bases are a match to TRBD2. Trimming at V came to 4 bases and at J to 5 bases, leaving 4 bases not matched to a gene. This CDR3 is 14 amino acids long. Germline V gene data show CDR1 as MDHEN and CDR2 as SYDVKM. The CDR3 DNA reads as TGTGCCAGCAGTTCTAGCGGGAGAGTGGAGACCCAGTACTTC. Protein: CASSSSGRVETQYF.

This clonotype came up many times. The chain joins TRBV5-1 to TRBJ2-3, with D possibly called TRBD1 or TRBD2 (5 bases each). The CDR3 has 14 amino acids. Germline assignment: CDR1 SGHRS and CDR2 YFSETQ. The V gene lost 6 bases and the J gene lost 1 base, with 12 bases spanning the gap. The CDR3 DNA follows: TGCGCCAGCATCCTCGGGGCGGGCACAGATACGCAGTATTTT. Its protein is CASILGAGTDTQYF.

This clonotype was found a few times. The CDR3 coding sequence is TGCAGTGCCACTCCGACTAGCGGGGAGCAAGAGACCCAGTACTTC. Its translation is CSATPTSGEQETQYF. The V gene is TRBV20-1, the J gene TRBJ2-5, with 11 bases matching TRBD2. The CDR3 has 15 residues. Germline CDR1 DFQATT, CDR2 SNEGSKA (reference sequence). V shed 6 bases and J 2 bases; nucleotides not matched to a gene: 8.

Many counts were recorded for this clonotype. J is TRBJ2-1 and V is TRBV5-1, with a tentative D call TRBD2 (6 bases). The CDR3 length is 16 residues. Trimming took 0 bases from V and 1 from J, leaving 11 bases between them. Looked up from germline, CDR1 is SGHRS and CDR2 is YFSETQ. The CDR3 spells CASSLAGSTSYNEQFF. For the CDR3, the DNA is TGCGCCAGCAGCTTGGCCGGGAGTACATCCTACAATGAGCAGTTCTTC.

This chain joins TRBV9 and TRBJ2-7; 8 bases line up with TRBD2. V shed 4 bases, J shed 6 bases, and the junction held 3 bases outside the gene matches. From germline, CDR1 is SGDLS and CDR2 YYNGEE. The CDR3 is made up of 12 amino acids. The CDR3 DNA is TGTGCCAGCAGCCCAGGGACTAGCGAGCAGTACTTC. This gives the protein CASSPGTSEQYF.

This clonotype was found many times. V is TRBV20-1 and J is TRBJ2-6, with D possibly called TRBD1 or TRBD2 (5 bases each). The CDR3 loop spans 15 amino acids. CDR1 is DFQATT, CDR2 SNEGSKA, per germline (reference sequence). Trimming shortened V by 3 bases and J by 0 bases, and 9 bases separated the two germline ends. The CDR3 reads CSASGGDSGANVLTF. DNA of the CDR3: TGCAGTGCTAGTGGGGGAGACTCTGGGGCCAACGTCCTGACTTTC.

The rearrangement uses TRBV29-1 and TRBJ1-3; D ambiguous. The CDR3 runs to 14 residues. Germline loops: CDR1 SQVTM, CDR2 ANQGSEA. Trimming pared 4 bases from V and 0 bases from J, leaving 10 bases between. The CDR3 coding sequence is TGCAGCGTTGTATCGGGAAGCTCTGGAAACACCATATATTTT. Protein: CSVVSGSSGNTIYF.